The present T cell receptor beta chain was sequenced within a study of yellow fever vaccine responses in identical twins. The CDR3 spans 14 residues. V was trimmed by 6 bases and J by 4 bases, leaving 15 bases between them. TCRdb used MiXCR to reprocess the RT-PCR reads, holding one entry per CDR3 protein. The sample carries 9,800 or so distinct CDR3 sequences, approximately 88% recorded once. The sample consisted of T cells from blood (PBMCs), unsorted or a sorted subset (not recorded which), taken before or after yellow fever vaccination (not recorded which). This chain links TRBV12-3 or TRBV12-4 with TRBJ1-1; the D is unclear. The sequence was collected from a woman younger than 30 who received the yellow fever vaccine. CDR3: CASSPTWGITEAFF. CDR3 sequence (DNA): TGTGCCAGCAGCCCTACGTGGGGAATCACTGAAGCTTTCTTT.